The source of this TCR beta chain is a study of OX40 agonist ivuxolimab in advanced cancers. On the study more broadly: Patients took ivuxolimab, an agonistic anti-OX40 (CD134) antibody. Allowance was made for prior anti-PD-1, anti-PD-L1 or anti-CTLA-4 therapy, and roughly 40% had some. Study results and caveats: Still undetermined is the antigen specificity of the expanded peripheral T cells. There were, on average, more expanded clones in CD8+ T cells than in CD4+.

Concerning this clone: Antigen specificity is unknown. Other DNA variants within this sample encode the same CDR3.

Produced via immunoSEQ multiplex PCR; TCRdb's table is partial and in-frame only. The sample yields more than 30,000 clones, roughly 77% seen once. The V and J ends lost 0 bases and 8 bases respectively, with 10 bases between them. Looked up from germline, CDR1 is MNHEY and CDR2 is SVGAGI. The CDR3 contains 13 residues. The rearrangement uses TRBV6-5 and TRBJ1-2; tentative D call: TRBD1 (6 bases). Here the sequenced sample was CD4+ or CD8+ T cells sorted from blood, taken in a trial of the OX40 agonist ivuxolimab. The receptor's source is an adult with an advanced solid tumor such as melanoma, head and neck, liver or kidney cancer. This chain's CDR3 is CASSYSGGRGYTF. CDR3 sequence (DNA): TGTGCCAGCAGTTACTCGGGGGGGCGGGGCTACACCTTC.